This is a list of T cell receptor beta chains from one sample in a study of T cells after yellow fever vaccination. TCRdb reanalysed the 5' RACE reads using MiXCR and keeps one entry per CDR3 protein. The sample lists 500,000 to 700,000 distinct CDR3 sequences, around 21% occurring once. The sample was PBMCs, taken 15 days after the yellow fever booster vaccination. The receptors were gathered from a man younger than 45 who received the YFV17D yellow fever vaccine. Each CDR3 is given with its conserved first and last residue. The order of the fields is CDR3 protein, CDR3 DNA, CDR3 length, J gene, D gene, clone size, V gene. The D gene is left open where the match is weak. Where a row states a size, it is once, few, many or the class of an expanded clone; other rows omit it.

CDR3aa: CASTNEGQGFSGANVLTF
CDR3nt: TGTGCCAGTACTAACGAGGGACAGGGGTTCTCTGGGGCCAACGTCCTGACTTTC
len: 18
j_gene: TRBJ2-6
d_gene: TRBD1
abundance: -
v_gene: TRBV19

CDR3aa: CASSQDGFGKLFF
CDR3nt: TGTGCCAGCAGCCAAGACGGCTTTGGAAAACTGTTTTTT
len: 13
j_gene: TRBJ1-4
d_gene: -
abundance: few
v_gene: TRBV14

CDR3aa: CATSDRSGTNEQFF
CDR3nt: TGTGCCACCAGTGACAGGAGCGGGACCAATGAGCAGTTCTTC
len: 14
j_gene: TRBJ2-1
d_gene: TRBD2
abundance: -
v_gene: TRBV24-1

CDR3aa: CASSPLPGTEVSEQYF
CDR3nt: TGTGCCAGCAGCCCCTTACCCGGGACAGAGGTGAGCGAGCAGTACTTC
len: 16
j_gene: TRBJ2-7
d_gene: TRBD1
abundance: -
v_gene: TRBV9

CDR3aa: CASSSRQEMNTEAFF
CDR3nt: TGTGCCAGCAGTTCCAGACAGGAGATGAACACTGAAGCTTTCTTT
len: 15
j_gene: TRBJ1-1
d_gene: -
abundance: few
v_gene: TRBV6-5

CDR3aa: CSASTGTENTEAFF
CDR3nt: TGCAGCGCCTCGACAGGGACAGAGAACACTGAAGCTTTCTTT
len: 14
j_gene: TRBJ1-1
d_gene: TRBD1
abundance: few
v_gene: TRBV29-1

CDR3aa: CSARNFGGSSDTQYF
CDR3nt: TGCAGTGCTAGAAATTTCGGCGGGAGTTCAGATACGCAGTATTTT
len: 15
j_gene: TRBJ2-3
d_gene: TRBD2
abundance: -
v_gene: TRBV20-1

CDR3aa: CASSLGGLARVSYEQYF
CDR3nt: TGTGCCAGCAGCTTAGGGGGTTTGGCGCGGGTCTCCTACGAGCAGTACTTC
len: 17
j_gene: TRBJ2-7
d_gene: -
abundance: few
v_gene: TRBV11-2

CDR3aa: CASSSLLDRLGDTQYF
CDR3nt: TGTGCCAGCAGTTCGCTCTTGGACAGGCTCGGAGATACGCAGTATTTT
len: 16
j_gene: TRBJ2-3
d_gene: TRBD1
abundance: few
v_gene: TRBV12-3/TRBV12-4

CDR3aa: CASSIGTSSYEQYF
CDR3nt: TGTGCCAGTAGTATCGGGACAAGCAGCTACGAGCAGTACTTC
len: 14
j_gene: TRBJ2-7
d_gene: -
abundance: few
v_gene: TRBV19

CDR3aa: CASSQDQGLSYEQYF
CDR3nt: TGCGCCAGCAGCCAAGACCAGGGTTTATCCTACGAGCAGTACTTC
len: 15
j_gene: TRBJ2-7
d_gene: -
abundance: -
v_gene: TRBV4-3

CDR3aa: CASSLMDQAFF
CDR3nt: TGTGCCAGCAGCTTAATGGACCAAGCTTTCTTT
len: 11
j_gene: TRBJ1-1
d_gene: -
abundance: -
v_gene: TRBV7-9

CDR3aa: CATRLGNTGELFF
CDR3nt: TGTGCCACCAGACTAGGGAACACCGGGGAGCTGTTTTTT
len: 13
j_gene: TRBJ2-2
d_gene: -
abundance: few
v_gene: TRBV3-1

CDR3aa: CTSSQDPRDITDTQYF
CDR3nt: TGCACCAGCAGCCAAGATCCCCGGGACATCACAGATACGCAGTATTTT
len: 16
j_gene: TRBJ2-3
d_gene: -
abundance: few
v_gene: TRBV1

CDR3aa: CASSLSEQGIAKQYF
CDR3nt: TGCGCCAGCAGCCTAAGTGAACAGGGGATCGCAAAGCAGTACTTC
len: 15
j_gene: TRBJ2-7
d_gene: TRBD1
abundance: few
v_gene: TRBV5-1

CDR3aa: CASSYAGDHEQFF
CDR3nt: TGTGCCAGCAGCTACGCCGGGGACCATGAGCAGTTCTTC
len: 13
j_gene: TRBJ2-1
d_gene: -
abundance: -
v_gene: TRBV11-1

CDR3aa: CSVTHRDSLQETQYF
CDR3nt: TGCAGCGTGACACACCGGGACAGTCTCCAAGAGACCCAGTACTTC
len: 15
j_gene: TRBJ2-5
d_gene: TRBD1
abundance: -
v_gene: TRBV29-1

CDR3aa: CSASGGTQRETQYF
CDR3nt: TGCAGTGCTAGTGGGGGGACCCAGCGAGAGACCCAGTACTTC
len: 14
j_gene: TRBJ2-5
d_gene: -
abundance: few
v_gene: TRBV20-1

CDR3aa: CASSEERYYGYTF
CDR3nt: TGCGCCAGCAGCGAAGAAAGGTACTATGGCTACACCTTC
len: 13
j_gene: TRBJ1-2
d_gene: -
abundance: few
v_gene: TRBV5-1

CDR3aa: CATEEHALAGNIQYF
CDR3nt: TGTGCCACCGAAGAACACGCCCTTGCGGGAAACATTCAGTACTTC
len: 15
j_gene: TRBJ2-4
d_gene: -
abundance: once
v_gene: TRBV6-2/TRBV6-3

CDR3aa: CASSLRTSGRTNTGELFF
CDR3nt: TGCGCCAGCAGCCTCAGGACTAGCGGGAGGACGAACACCGGGGAGCTGTTTTTT
len: 18
j_gene: TRBJ2-2
d_gene: TRBD2
abundance: -
v_gene: TRBV5-1

CDR3aa: CSVGTSPGQNEQFF
CDR3nt: TGCAGCGTGGGGACTAGCCCTGGCCAAAATGAGCAGTTCTTC
len: 14
j_gene: TRBJ2-1
d_gene: TRBD2
abundance: few
v_gene: TRBV29-1

CDR3aa: CASSGTSSSYEQYF
CDR3nt: TGTGCCAGCAGTGGGACCTCGAGCTCCTACGAGCAGTACTTC
len: 14
j_gene: TRBJ2-7
d_gene: -
abundance: few
v_gene: TRBV12-3/TRBV12-4

CDR3aa: CASSLDRGGEKLFF
CDR3nt: TGTGCCAGCAGTTTAGACAGGGGAGGTGAAAAACTGTTTTTT
len: 14
j_gene: TRBJ1-4
d_gene: TRBD1
abundance: -
v_gene: TRBV12-3/TRBV12-4

CDR3aa: CASRSPGQGGTGELFF
CDR3nt: TGCGCCAGCAGATCTCCGGGACAGGGTGGCACCGGGGAGCTGTTTTTT
len: 16
j_gene: TRBJ2-2
d_gene: TRBD1
abundance: -
v_gene: TRBV5-1

CDR3aa: CASSLYGVYNEQFF
CDR3nt: TGTGCCAGCAGCTTATACGGGGTCTACAATGAGCAGTTCTTC
len: 14
j_gene: TRBJ2-1
d_gene: -
abundance: -
v_gene: TRBV7-2

CDR3aa: CASSLAGGGRGEAFF
CDR3nt: TGCGCCAGCAGCTTGGCCGGGGGGGGAAGAGGTGAAGCTTTCTTT
len: 15
j_gene: TRBJ1-1
d_gene: -
abundance: few
v_gene: TRBV5-1

CDR3aa: CASSQVLSGVSSYEQYF
CDR3nt: TGTGCCAGCAGCCAAGTACTCAGCGGGGTGAGCTCCTACGAGCAGTACTTC
len: 17
j_gene: TRBJ2-7
d_gene: TRBD2
abundance: -
v_gene: TRBV3-1

CDR3aa: CASSLPGQGVPLFF
CDR3nt: TGTGCCAGCAGCTTGCCGGGACAGGGGGTTCCATTGTTCTTC
len: 14
j_gene: TRBJ2-1
d_gene: TRBD1
abundance: -
v_gene: TRBV11-1

CDR3aa: CASSDRDRGEAFF
CDR3nt: TGTGCCAGCAGCGACCGGGACAGGGGTGAAGCTTTCTTT
len: 13
j_gene: TRBJ1-1
d_gene: TRBD1
abundance: -
v_gene: TRBV3-1

CDR3aa: CASSLTGRGQFF
CDR3nt: TGTGCCAGCAGCTTAACCGGGAGGGGGCAGTTCTTC
len: 12
j_gene: TRBJ2-1
d_gene: TRBD2
abundance: -
v_gene: TRBV7-9

CDR3aa: CSARVSRGRDYEQYF
CDR3nt: TGCAGTGCTAGAGTTTCCCGGGGCAGGGACTACGAGCAGTACTTC
len: 15
j_gene: TRBJ2-7
d_gene: -
abundance: -
v_gene: TRBV20-1

CDR3aa: CASSPSLRGDEQFF
CDR3nt: TGTGCCAGCAGCCCATCCCTTCGGGGCGATGAGCAGTTCTTC
len: 14
j_gene: TRBJ2-1
d_gene: -
abundance: few
v_gene: TRBV14

CDR3aa: CASSFSGSLKRTQYF
CDR3nt: TGTGCCAGCAGTTTCAGCGGGAGCTTAAAGCGTACGCAGTATTTT
len: 15
j_gene: TRBJ2-3
d_gene: TRBD2
abundance: -
v_gene: TRBV5-4

CDR3aa: CAWKAENTDTQYF
CDR3nt: TGTGCCTGGAAAGCGGAAAACACAGATACGCAGTATTTT
len: 13
j_gene: TRBJ2-3
d_gene: -
abundance: -
v_gene: TRBV30

CDR3aa: CASSLVGGPGELFF
CDR3nt: TGTGCCAGCAGTTTAGTTGGAGGGCCCGGGGAGCTGTTTTTT
len: 14
j_gene: TRBJ2-2
d_gene: -
abundance: few
v_gene: TRBV12-3/TRBV12-4

CDR3aa: CASSLTRAPNYEQYF
CDR3nt: TGTGCCAGCAGCCTGACTAGGGCACCAAACTACGAGCAGTACTTC
len: 15
j_gene: TRBJ2-7
d_gene: -
abundance: -
v_gene: TRBV7-2